The 21 T cell receptor beta chains below come from one sample, sequenced in a study of T cells after yellow fever vaccination. TCRdb used MiXCR to reprocess the 5' RACE reads, holding one entry per CDR3 protein. The data show 250,000 or so distinct CDR3 sequences, over 3% seen once. Sequences were derived from PBMCs, sampled 15 days after the yellow fever booster vaccination. These receptors all come from a man aged 18 to 29 who received the YFV17D yellow fever vaccine.

This clonotype was seen ten or more times. The chain couples TRBV10-3 to TRBJ1-4; 10 nucleotides align to TRBD1. J lost 5 bases, V lost 8 bases, and 5 bases had no gene match. CDR3 size: 14 residues. Germline V CDR1 and CDR2: ENHRY, SYGVKD. The CDR3 is CAISQGQGNEKLFF. In DNA, the CDR3 is TGTGCCATCTCTCAGGGACAGGGGAATGAAAAACTGTTTTTT.

This clonotype was seen many times. The chain has TRBV5-1 and TRBJ1-1; no definite D call. Germline-derived CDR1 and CDR2 are SGHRS and YFSETQ. Trimming shortened V by 2 bases and J by 6 bases, and 20 bases separated the two germline ends. The CDR3 spans 16 residues. The CDR3 region is CASSLGHHPKDAEAFF. For the CDR3, the DNA is TGCGCCAGCAGCTTAGGGCACCACCCTAAGGACGCTGAAGCTTTCTTT.

This clonotype has a single count. The chain combines TRBV4-3 with TRBJ2-3, with 9 positions matching TRBD2. This CDR3 is built from 13 residues. Trimming removed 3 bases from V and 12 bases from J; junction bases left unmatched: 7. The germline gives CDR1 LGHNA, CDR2 YSLEER. In DNA, the CDR3 is TGCGCCAGCAGCCATGTGGGACTAGCCGCCCAGTATTTT. Translating gives CASSHVGLAAQYF.

At least ten counts were recorded for this clonotype. The chain recombines TRBV11-2 with TRBJ1-6, with a possible D match to TRBD1 (6 bases). Germline V gene data show CDR1 as SGHAT and CDR2 as FQNNGV. The CDR3 is made up of 15 amino acids. Trimming removed 7 bases at V and 2 bases at J, with 12 bases between. The CDR3, as DNA: TGTGCCAGCACCCTGCAGGGGACCTATAATTCACCCCTCCACTTT. It translates to CASTLQGTYNSPLHF.

This clonotype has a count of ten or more. The chain recombines TRBV12-3 or TRBV12-4 with TRBJ2-5; D may match TRBD1 or TRBD2 (6 bases each). CDR3 size: 13 residues. The V and J ends lost 3 bases and 9 bases respectively, with 14 bases between them. The CDR3 DNA reads TGTGCCAGCAGTTTTGGGGGGCTCCGGGCCCAGTACTTC. Translated: CASSFGGLRAQYF.

In its sample, this clonotype was seen many times. The CDR3 loop is CASRRGIGTGISYEQYF. CDR3 DNA: TGCGCCAGCAGGAGAGGAATAGGGACAGGGATCTCCTACGAGCAGTACTTC. The chain couples TRBV5-1 to TRBJ2-7; 9 nucleotides match TRBD1. CDR1 SGHRS and CDR2 YFSETQ come from the germline V gene. This CDR3 is built from 17 residues. V gave up 5 bases and J gave up 0 bases; unmatched junction bases: 12.

This clonotype was found a few times. The gene calls are TRBV19 and TRBJ2-1, with 8 nucleotides matching TRBD2. CDR3 length: 15 residues. V shed 1 base, J shed 7 bases, and the junction held 6 bases outside the gene matches. CDR1 and CDR2 (germline): LNHDA, SQIVND (reference sequence). This chain's CDR3 is CASSIAAGVSNEQFF. CDR3 coding DNA: TGTGCCAGTAGTATAGCAGCGGGGGTCTCGAATGAGCAGTTCTTC.

In its sample, this clonotype was seen many times. The chain carries TRBV6-4 and TRBJ1-1; D is uncertain. Germline lookup yields CDR1 MRHNA and CDR2 SNTAGT. There are 13 residues in the CDR3. The V and J ends lost 6 bases and 3 bases respectively, with 11 bases between them. CDR3 DNA sequence: TGTGCCAGCAGCTTCACGGAGGACACTGAAGCTTTCTTT. Translating it yields CASSFTEDTEAFF.

As concerns this clonotype: A read error may explain this, as a much larger clone is one base away. This rearrangement joins TRBV9 to TRBJ2-3; D may be TRBD1 (5 bases). The germline V gene has CDR1 SGDLS and CDR2 YYNGEE. The CDR3 is made up of 14 amino acids. The CDR3 is CASSPRQRTDSQYF. DNA of the CDR3: TGTGCCAGCAGCCCAAGACAGCGCACAGATTCGCAGTATTTT.

This rearrangement joins TRBV20-1 to TRBJ1-2; TRBD1 might be the D (5 bases). Between the trimmed V and J ends, which lost 7 bases and 4 bases, there was a span of 22 bases. This CDR3 has 15 amino acids. Germline CDR1 DFQATT, CDR2 SNEGSKA (reference sequence). CDR3 protein: CSDVRGAFFIYGYTF. CDR3 in DNA: TGCAGTGACGTAAGGGGCGCGTTTTTTATCTATGGCTACACCTTC.

This clonotype was detected many times. V usage is TRBV7-2 and J usage is TRBJ2-3; 8 positions agree with TRBD2. Unmatched junction bases numbered 20, after V lost 5 bases and J lost 7 bases. The CDR3 length is 18 residues. Germline V gene sequence: CDR1 SGHTA, CDR2 FQGNSA. CDR3 protein: CASSRPAGGSSLGHTQYF. CDR3 nucleotide sequence: TGTGCCAGCAGCCGACCCGCGGGGGGCTCCAGCCTCGGACATACGCAGTATTTT.

This clonotype has ten or more counts. The chain couples TRBV5-1 to TRBJ1-3, with unresolved D. From germline, CDR1 is SGHRS and CDR2 YFSETQ. This CDR3 contains 16 residues. V was trimmed by 0 bases and J by 2 bases, leaving 12 bases between them. The CDR3 reads CASSLGARSTGNTIYF. The CDR3 DNA reads TGCGCCAGCAGCTTGGGGGCCAGGAGTACTGGAAACACCATATATTTT.

This clonotype appeared many times. This chain joins TRBV4-2 and TRBJ1-1; TRBD1 might be the D (6 bases). V lost 0 bases and J 9 bases, leaving 11 bases between the germline ends. The CDR3 totals 13 residues. CDR1 is LGHNA and CDR2 is YNFKEQ in the germline V gene. DNA for the CDR3: TGTGCCAGCAGCCAAGACAGCAGGGGACAAGCTTTCTTT. This gives the protein CASSQDSRGQAFF.

This clonotype has at least ten counts. This chain joins TRBV20-1 and TRBJ2-3, with D possibly matching TRBD2 (6 bases). Germline values: CDR1 DFQATT, CDR2 SNEGSKA (reference sequence). The CDR3 contains 12 residues. V was cut by 3 bases and J by 5 bases, with 9 bases left in between. The CDR3 coding sequence is TGCAGTGCTAGTGGAGGGCAAGATACGCAGTATTTT. Residues: CSASGGQDTQYF.

This chain links TRBV10-2 with TRBJ1-5; no clear D. V lost 6 bases and J lost 0, with 9 bases in between. The CDR3 has 14 amino acids. Germline lookup yields CDR1 WSHSY and CDR2 SAAADI. CDR3 DNA sequence: TGCGCCAGCAGCCCGACGGATAGCAATCAGCCCCAGCATTTT. The encoded protein is CASSPTDSNQPQHF.

This chain uses TRBV5-1 with TRBJ2-1, with 9 bases fitting TRBD2. Germline assignment: CDR1 SGHRS and CDR2 YFSETQ. V shed 4 bases and J 10 bases; nucleotides not matched to a gene: 12. The CDR3 length is 15 residues. DNA for the CDR3: TGCGCCAGCAGCCAACCTGTAGCGGGGGCAGGGGAGCAGTTCTTC. Translating gives CASSQPVAGAGEQFF.

This clonotype was seen many times. The genes are TRBV19 and TRBJ2-3; TRBD2 aligns across 7 bases. V shed 4 bases and J 1 base; nucleotides not matched to a gene: 5. This CDR3 is 15 amino acids long. CDR1 LNHDA and CDR2 SQIVND come from the germline V gene (reference sequence). CDR3 loop: CASSTLAGGTDTQYF. The CDR3 nucleotides read TGTGCCAGTAGTACTCTGGCGGGGGGCACAGATACGCAGTATTTT.

A word on this clonotype: Mismatch with germline at one junction end may stem from a read error. The gene calls are TRBV7-7 and TRBJ2-1, with 8 bases matching TRBD1. The CDR3 loop spans 16 amino acids. The germline CDR1 and CDR2 sequences are SSHAT and FNYEAQ (reference sequence). In DNA, the CDR3 is TGTGCTAGCAGCGCCGTTACAGGGGGATCCTACAATGAGCAGTTCTTC. Its protein product is CASSAVTGGSYNEQFF.

This clonotype was seen ten or more times. This rearrangement joins TRBV7-2 to TRBJ2-7; D possibly uses TRBD1 or TRBD2 (6 bases each). V lost 5 bases and J 4 bases, leaving 24 bases between the germline ends. The CDR3 contains 17 residues. The germline CDR1 and CDR2 sequences are SGHTA and FQGNSA. The CDR3 DNA is TGTGCCAGCAGCACCCAGACCAGACTAGGGGGGAGTTACGAGCAGTACTTC. This gives the protein CASSTQTRLGGSYEQYF. The full variable domain, completed using reference TRBV7-2 and TRBJ2-7, is GAGVSQSPSNKVTEKGKDVELRCDPISGHTALYWYRQSLGQGLEFLIYFQGNSAPDKSGLPSDRFSAERTGGSVSTLTIQRTQQEDSAVYLCASSTQTRLGGSYEQYFGPGTRLTVT.

This clonotype was seen more than once but under ten times. The rearrangement uses TRBV9 and TRBJ1-4; 10 nucleotides agree with TRBD1. J was trimmed by 5 bases and V by 4 bases; bases with no gene match: 8. Looked up from germline, CDR1 is SGDLS and CDR2 is YYNGEE. The CDR3 is made up of 16 amino acids. The DNA for the CDR3 is TGTGCCAGCAGCCTCTCACAGGACAGGGGGAATGAAAAACTGTTTTTT. The encoded protein is CASSLSQDRGNEKLFF.

This clonotype was observed at least ten times. The chain's CDR3 is CASSLRGGASGNTIYF. Here the CDR3 DNA reads TGTGCCAGCAGTTTGCGGGGGGGCGCATCTGGAAACACCATATATTTT. This chain uses TRBV12-3 or TRBV12-4 with TRBJ1-3; perhaps TRBD1 as D (6 bases). There are 16 residues in the CDR3. V lost 3 bases and J lost 1, with 13 bases in between.